A selection of T cell receptor beta chains follows, all from one sample in a study of cytomegalovirus exposure and HLA in healthy donors. Libraries were prepared by immunoSEQ multiplex PCR; TCRdb keeps only in-frame clonotypes and omits some of them. The data show around 160,000 clones, with more than 80% seen just once and about 2.9% held by the top ten. Sequencing was performed on PBMCs. The source is a woman in her late teens or twenties in good health and CMV-seropositive. CDR3s include the opening cysteine and the closing phenylalanine or tryptophan. The order of the fields is J gene, clone size, V gene, D gene, CDR3 protein, CDR3 DNA. A D gene is named only where the DNA matches it firmly. Rows give clone size only sometimes, using once, few, many, or a class for an expanded clone.

J: TRBJ1-1; size: .; V: TRBV9; D: TRBD1; CDR3: CASSAGQLNTEAFF; DNA: TGTGCCAGCAGCGCGGGACAGCTCAACACTGAAGCTTTCTTT
J: TRBJ2-3; size: few; V: TRBV7-9; D: .; CDR3: CASSSRLEGTDTQYF; DNA: TGTGCCAGCAGCTCCCGGTTGGAGGGGACAGATACGCAGTATTTT
J: TRBJ2-7; size: .; V: TRBV2; D: TRBD1; CDR3: CASSPDRVNYEQYF; DNA: TGTGCCAGCAGTCCCGACAGGGTTAACTACGAGCAGTACTTC
J: TRBJ2-5; size: .; V: TRBV13; D: .; CDR3: CASSLGQTLETQYF; DNA: TGTGCCAGCAGCTTAGGCCAGACTTTAGAGACCCAGTACTTC
J: TRBJ1-2; size: .; V: TRBV5-1; D: .; CDR3: CASSARQDRIYGYTF; DNA: TGCGCCAGCAGCGCCCGACAGGACCGGATTTATGGCTACACCTTC
J: TRBJ2-7; size: .; V: TRBV30; D: .; CDR3: CAWNGGPYEQYF; DNA: TGTGCCTGGAACGGCGGGCCCTACGAGCAGTACTTC
J: TRBJ2-7; size: .; V: TRBV5-4; D: .; CDR3: CASSLKGVGYEQYF; DNA: TGTGCCAGCAGCTTGAAGGGGGTAGGCTACGAGCAGTACTTC
J: TRBJ1-4; size: .; V: TRBV5-1; D: .; CDR3: CASSYGGGRYNEKLFF; DNA: TGCGCCAGCAGCTATGGTGGGGGCAGATATAACGAAAAACTGTTTTTT
J: TRBJ2-6; size: .; V: TRBV25-1; D: .; CDR3: CASSDPHSSGANVLTF; DNA: TGTGCCAGCAGTGACCCTCATAGCTCTGGGGCCAACGTCCTGACTTTC
J: TRBJ1-2; size: .; V: TRBV5-1; D: .; CDR3: CASSLVQGNYGYTF; DNA: TGCGCCAGCAGCTTGGTGCAGGGGAACTATGGCTACACCTTC
J: TRBJ2-3; size: .; V: TRBV10-2; D: TRBD2; CDR3: CASSEGGLAGDTQYF; DNA: TGCGCCAGCAGTGAGGGGGGACTAGCAGGAGATACGCAGTATTTT
J: TRBJ2-3; size: .; V: TRBV9; D: TRBD2; CDR3: CASSVVAGLAGGSDTQYF; DNA: TGTGCCAGCAGCGTAGTCGCGGGACTAGCGGGGGGATCAGATACGCAGTATTTT
J: TRBJ2-2; size: .; V: TRBV7-2; D: TRBD2; CDR3: CASSQVGGGETGELFF; DNA: TGTGCCAGCAGCCAAGTTGGGGGAGGGGAGACCGGGGAGCTGTTTTTT
J: TRBJ2-7; size: .; V: TRBV5-1; D: .; CDR3: CASSLVLGEQYF; DNA: TGCGCCAGCAGCTTGGTGCTCGGCGAGCAGTACTTC
J: TRBJ2-2; size: .; V: TRBV10-1; D: TRBD2; CDR3: CASSETSGGTNTGELFF; DNA: TGCGCCAGCAGTGAGACTAGCGGGGGGACGAACACCGGGGAGCTGTTTTTT
J: TRBJ1-6; size: few; V: TRBV5-1; D: .; CDR3: CASSPTWSDSNSPLHF; DNA: TGCGCCAGCAGCCCTACGTGGTCGGACAGTAATTCACCCCTCCACTTT
J: TRBJ1-5; size: once; V: TRBV27; D: .; CDR3: CASSSQGRLSNQPQHF; DNA: TGTGCCAGCAGTTCGCAGGGCCGTTTGAGCAATCAGCCCCAGCATTTT
J: TRBJ2-5; size: .; V: TRBV7-7; D: TRBD2; CDR3: CASSLVAGGRETQYF; DNA: TGTGCCAGCAGCTTAGTAGCGGGGGGGCGAGAGACCCAGTACTTC
J: TRBJ2-7; size: .; V: TRBV5-1; D: .; CDR3: CASSSPGLSYEQYF; DNA: TGCGCCAGCAGCTCGCCGGGACTCTCCTACGAGCAGTACTTC
J: TRBJ2-7; size: .; V: TRBV6-6; D: .; CDR3: CASSHNLMGRTYEQYF; DNA: TGTGCCAGCAGTCACAACCTGATGGGGAGGACCTACGAGCAGTACTTC
J: TRBJ1-2; size: .; V: TRBV6-5; D: .; CDR3: CASSYSAGNYGYTF; DNA: TGTGCCAGCAGTTACTCCGCGGGGAACTATGGCTACACCTTC
J: TRBJ2-5; size: .; V: TRBV7-8; D: TRBD2; CDR3: CASSFVPLASETQYF; DNA: TGTGCCAGCAGCTTCGTCCCACTAGCGTCGGAGACCCAGTACTTC
J: TRBJ2-7; size: once; V: TRBV10-2; D: TRBD1; CDR3: CASSESRTGAYEQYF; DNA: TGCGCCAGCAGTGAGAGTAGGACAGGGGCCTACGAGCAGTACTTC
J: TRBJ1-2; size: .; V: TRBV27; D: TRBD1; CDR3: CASSPTGRSGYTF; DNA: TGTGCCAGCAGTCCGACAGGGAGATCTGGCTACACCTTC
J: TRBJ2-1; size: .; V: TRBV15; D: TRBD2; CDR3: CATSSWGRHSGGLYNEQFF; DNA: TGTGCCACCAGCAGTTGGGGTAGGCATAGCGGGGGCCTCTACAATGAGCAGTTCTTC
J: TRBJ1-1; size: .; V: TRBV27; D: TRBD1; CDR3: CASRTGFTEAFF; DNA: TGTGCCAGCAGGACAGGGTTCACTGAAGCTTTCTTT
J: TRBJ2-5; size: .; V: TRBV2; D: TRBD1; CDR3: CASKGTGGGETQYF; DNA: TGTGCCAGCAAAGGGACAGGGGGGGGAGAGACCCAGTACTTC
J: TRBJ1-4; size: .; V: TRBV2; D: TRBD1; CDR3: CASSLPGQGSTNEKLFF; DNA: TGTGCCAGCAGCCTCCCGGGACAGGGGTCCACTAATGAAAAACTGTTTTTT
J: TRBJ1-1; size: .; V: TRBV5-1; D: .; CDR3: CASSPSGGMNTEAFF; DNA: TGCGCCAGCAGCCCGTCTGGGGGGATGAACACTGAAGCTTTCTTT
J: TRBJ2-1; size: .; V: TRBV19; D: TRBD1; CDR3: CASGTATGNEQFF; DNA: TGTGCCAGTGGGACAGCCACCGGGAATGAGCAGTTCTTC
J: TRBJ1-2; size: .; V: TRBV6-5; D: .; CDR3: CASSSAGAGNGYTF; DNA: TGTGCCAGCAGTTCTGCCGGTGCGGGGAATGGCTACACCTTC
J: TRBJ2-1; size: .; V: TRBV27; D: TRBD2; CDR3: CASTDGLAGGLGEQFF; DNA: TGTGCCAGCACCGACGGTCTAGCGGGGGGGCTGGGCGAGCAGTTCTTC
J: TRBJ2-7; size: .; V: TRBV5-6; D: TRBD1; CDR3: CASSLTGTGIHEQYF; DNA: TGTGCCAGCAGCTTGACCGGGACAGGGATCCACGAGCAGTACTTC
J: TRBJ2-3; size: .; V: TRBV30; D: TRBD2; CDR3: CAWSKGLAGFTDTQYF; DNA: TGTGCCTGGAGCAAAGGACTAGCGGGGTTCACAGATACGCAGTATTTT
J: TRBJ1-3; size: .; V: TRBV7-9; D: TRBD1; CDR3: CASSLRGQGSFLF; DNA: TGTGCCAGCAGCTTAAGGGGACAGGGGTCCTTTTTGTTT